These 2 T cell receptor beta chains were sequenced from one sample in a study of control samples from healthy donors and cancer patients. Here immunoSEQ multiplex PCR was the method, and the copy in TCRdb shows in-frame clones only, minus some. Altogether more than 150,000 clones are present, over 85% being singletons, with the ten largest covering more than 2%. Sequenced material: blood. The receptor set was obtained from a man between 45 and 60 years old in good health.

The CDR3 DNA follows: TGTGCCAGCAGTTTATGGGGAAGAATTCCCACCGGGGAGCTGTTTTTT. This sequence encodes CASSLWGRIPTGELFF. The chain joins TRBV28 to TRBJ2-2; D is uncertain. Germline values: CDR1 MDHEN, CDR2 SYDVKM. The V end was cut by 0 bases, the J end by 4 bases, with 12 bases between. The CDR3 is 16 amino acids. Filled out from reference TRBV28 and TRBJ2-2, the complete variable domain reads DVKVTQSSRYLVKRTGEKVFLECVQDMDHENMFWYRQDPGLGLRLIYFSYDVKMKEKGDIPEGYSVSREKKERFSLILESASTNQTSMYLCASSLWGRIPTGELFFGEGSRLTVL.

This chain joins TRBV2 and TRBJ2-5; D perhaps matches TRBD2 (5 bases). Trimming shortened V by 7 bases and J by 5 bases, and 14 bases separated the two germline ends. Looked up from germline, CDR1 is SNHLY and CDR2 is FYNNEI. The CDR3 is 13 residues long. CDR3 bases: TGTGCCAGCATACCCGCGAGGGAGGAGACCCAGTACTTC. Its protein product is CASIPAREETQYF.